Included here is one TCR beta chain sequence, with context. Methods used by the authors: Amplification with reference gene primers provided the estimates of nucleated cell counts. Libraries were prepared by immunoSEQ multiplex PCR; TCRdb keeps only in-frame clonotypes and omits some of them. The V and J calls and the clone size are those of that table, but D and trimming were determined from the DNA. The sample has approximately 75,000 clones, approximately 79% seen once. The CDR3 is 17 amino acids. V gave up 7 bases and J gave up 2 bases, with 22 bases separating them. CDR1 and CDR2 (germline): SNHLY, FYNNEI. The sample originates from a study of blood T cell repertoires in COVID-19. Study details: T cells, B-cell-depleted T cells, or PBMCs supplied cDNA or gDNA.

The V call is TRBV2, the J call TRBJ2-3, with a tentative D call TRBD2 (7 bases). This TCR was sampled from a human donor with acute or convalescent COVID-19. The donor label of this sample is uncertain. Input material: peripheral blood. The CDR3 DNA reads as TGTGCCAGCAAGGGAGGGGGGACATTAAGTAACACAGATACGCAGTATTTT. Its translation: CASKGGGTLSNTDTQYF.